This entry is about one TCR beta chain. Its antigen is unidentified. TCRdb re-called the reads with MiXCR, one entry per CDR3 protein. The sample yields about 470,000 distinct CDR3 sequences, 42% seen once. The source of the sample is a study of T cell repertoires in cytomegalovirus infection. The V gene lost 3 bases and the J gene lost 7 bases, with 16 bases spanning the gap. Germline CDR1 and CDR2: LNHDA and SQIVND (reference sequence). The CDR3 is 15 residues long. This sequence joins TRBV19 and TRBJ2-1; D may be TRBD1 (6 bases). This receptor was identified in a human donor in good health (CMV status not recorded). Some clones in this sample may be carry-over from other donors' samples. This specimen was cultured PBMCs, taken from culture after CMV antigen stimulation. CDR3 sequence: CASSIMSGQGNEQFF. The CDR3 DNA follows: TGTGCCAGTAGTATCATGTCGGGACAAGGTAATGAGCAGTTCTTC.